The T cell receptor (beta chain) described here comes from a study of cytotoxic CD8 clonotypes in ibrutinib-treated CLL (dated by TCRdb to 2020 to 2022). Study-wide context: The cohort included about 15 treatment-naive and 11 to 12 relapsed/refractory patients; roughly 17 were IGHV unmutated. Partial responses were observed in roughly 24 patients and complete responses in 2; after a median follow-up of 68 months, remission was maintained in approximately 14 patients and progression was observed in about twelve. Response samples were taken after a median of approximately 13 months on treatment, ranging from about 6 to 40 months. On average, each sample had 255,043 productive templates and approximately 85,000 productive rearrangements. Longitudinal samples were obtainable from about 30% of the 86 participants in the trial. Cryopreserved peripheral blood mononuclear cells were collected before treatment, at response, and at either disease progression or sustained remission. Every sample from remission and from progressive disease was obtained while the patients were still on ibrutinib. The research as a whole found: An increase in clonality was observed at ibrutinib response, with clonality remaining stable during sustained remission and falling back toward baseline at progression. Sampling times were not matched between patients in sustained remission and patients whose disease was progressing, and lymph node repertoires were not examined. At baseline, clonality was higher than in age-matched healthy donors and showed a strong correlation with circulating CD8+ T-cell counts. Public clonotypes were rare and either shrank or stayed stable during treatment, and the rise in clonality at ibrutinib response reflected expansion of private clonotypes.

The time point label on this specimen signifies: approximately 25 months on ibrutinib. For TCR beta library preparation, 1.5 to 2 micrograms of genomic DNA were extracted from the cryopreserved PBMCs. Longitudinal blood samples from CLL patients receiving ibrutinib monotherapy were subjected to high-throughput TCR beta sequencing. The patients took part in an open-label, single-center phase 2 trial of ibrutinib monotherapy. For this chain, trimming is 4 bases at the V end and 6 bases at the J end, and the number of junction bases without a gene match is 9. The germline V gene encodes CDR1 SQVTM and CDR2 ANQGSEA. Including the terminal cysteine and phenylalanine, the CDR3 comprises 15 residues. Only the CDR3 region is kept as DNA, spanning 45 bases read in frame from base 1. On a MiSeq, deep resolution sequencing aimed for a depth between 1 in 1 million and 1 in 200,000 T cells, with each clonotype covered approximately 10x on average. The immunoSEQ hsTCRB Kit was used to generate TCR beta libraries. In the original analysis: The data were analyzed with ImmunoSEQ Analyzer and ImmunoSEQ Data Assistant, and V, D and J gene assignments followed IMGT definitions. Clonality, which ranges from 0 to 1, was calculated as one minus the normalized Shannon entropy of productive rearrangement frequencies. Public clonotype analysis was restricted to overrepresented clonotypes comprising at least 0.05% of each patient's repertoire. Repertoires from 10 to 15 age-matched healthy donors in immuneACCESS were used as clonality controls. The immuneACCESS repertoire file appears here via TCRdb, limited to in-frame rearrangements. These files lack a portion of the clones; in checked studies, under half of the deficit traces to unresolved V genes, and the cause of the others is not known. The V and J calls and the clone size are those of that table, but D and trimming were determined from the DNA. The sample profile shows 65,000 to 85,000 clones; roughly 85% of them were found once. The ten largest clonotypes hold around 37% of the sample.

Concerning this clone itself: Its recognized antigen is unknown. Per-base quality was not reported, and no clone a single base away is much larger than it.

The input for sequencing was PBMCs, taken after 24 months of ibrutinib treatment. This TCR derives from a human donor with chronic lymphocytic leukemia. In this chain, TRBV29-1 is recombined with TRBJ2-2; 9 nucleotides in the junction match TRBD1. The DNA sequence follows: TGCAGCGTTGGATCAACAGGGGGCGTCTCCGGGGAGCTGTTTTTT. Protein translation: CSVGSTGGVSGELFF.